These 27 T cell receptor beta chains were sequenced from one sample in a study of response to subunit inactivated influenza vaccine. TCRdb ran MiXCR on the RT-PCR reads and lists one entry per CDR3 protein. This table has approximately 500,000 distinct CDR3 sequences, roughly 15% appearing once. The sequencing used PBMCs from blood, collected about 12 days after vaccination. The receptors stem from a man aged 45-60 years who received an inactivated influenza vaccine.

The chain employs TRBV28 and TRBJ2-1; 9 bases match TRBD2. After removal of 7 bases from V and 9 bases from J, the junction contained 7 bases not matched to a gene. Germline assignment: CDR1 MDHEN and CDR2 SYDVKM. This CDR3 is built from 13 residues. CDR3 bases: TGTGCCAGCAACCTTAGCGGGGGAAGTGAGCAGTTCTTC. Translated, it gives CASNLSGGSEQFF.

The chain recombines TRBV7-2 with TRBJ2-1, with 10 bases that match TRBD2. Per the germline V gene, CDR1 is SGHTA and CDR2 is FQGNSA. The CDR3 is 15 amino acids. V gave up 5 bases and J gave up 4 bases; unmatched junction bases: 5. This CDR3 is CASSRSGRLYNEQFF. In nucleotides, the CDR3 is TGTGCCAGCAGCCGTAGCGGGAGGCTTTACAATGAGCAGTTCTTC.

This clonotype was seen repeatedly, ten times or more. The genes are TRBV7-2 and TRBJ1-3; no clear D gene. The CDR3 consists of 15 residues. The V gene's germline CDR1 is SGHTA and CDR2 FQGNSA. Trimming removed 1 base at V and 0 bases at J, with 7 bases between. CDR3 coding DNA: TGTGCCAGCAGCTTAGTGGTCAGCTCTGGAAACACCATATATTTT. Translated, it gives CASSLVVSSGNTIYF.

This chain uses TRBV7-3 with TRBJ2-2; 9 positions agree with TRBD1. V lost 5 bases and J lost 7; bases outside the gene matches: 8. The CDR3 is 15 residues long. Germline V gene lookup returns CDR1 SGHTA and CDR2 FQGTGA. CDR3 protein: CASSNTGGSVGELFF. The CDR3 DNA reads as TGTGCCAGCAGCAACACAGGGGGCTCAGTCGGGGAGCTGTTTTTT.

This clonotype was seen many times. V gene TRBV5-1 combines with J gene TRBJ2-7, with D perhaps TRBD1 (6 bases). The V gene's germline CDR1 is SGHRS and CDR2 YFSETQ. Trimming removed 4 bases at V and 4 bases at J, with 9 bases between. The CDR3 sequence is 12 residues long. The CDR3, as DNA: TGCGCCAGCAGCACACAGGGTTACGAGCAGTACTTC. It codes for CASSTQGYEQYF.

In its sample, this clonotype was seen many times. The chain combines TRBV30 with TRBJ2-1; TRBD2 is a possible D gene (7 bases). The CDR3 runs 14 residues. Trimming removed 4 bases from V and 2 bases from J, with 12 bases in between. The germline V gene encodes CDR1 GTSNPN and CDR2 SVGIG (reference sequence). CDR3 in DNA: TGTGCCTGGACTTGGGGGGGCCCCTACAATGAGCAGTTCTTC. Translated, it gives CAWTWGGPYNEQFF.

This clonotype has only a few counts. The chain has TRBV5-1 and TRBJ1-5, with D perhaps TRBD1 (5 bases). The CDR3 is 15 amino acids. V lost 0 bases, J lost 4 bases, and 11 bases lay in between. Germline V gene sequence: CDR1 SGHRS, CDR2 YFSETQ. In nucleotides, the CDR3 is TGCGCCAGCAGCTTGGATGGTGGGGCAAATCAGCCCCAGCATTTT. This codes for CASSLDGGANQPQHF.

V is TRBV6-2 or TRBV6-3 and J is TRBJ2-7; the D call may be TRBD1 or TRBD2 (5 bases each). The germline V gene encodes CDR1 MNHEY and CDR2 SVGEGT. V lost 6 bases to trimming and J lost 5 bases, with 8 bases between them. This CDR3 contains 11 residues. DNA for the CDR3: TGTGCCAGCAGAACGGGGCACGAGCAGTACTTC. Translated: CASRTGHEQYF.

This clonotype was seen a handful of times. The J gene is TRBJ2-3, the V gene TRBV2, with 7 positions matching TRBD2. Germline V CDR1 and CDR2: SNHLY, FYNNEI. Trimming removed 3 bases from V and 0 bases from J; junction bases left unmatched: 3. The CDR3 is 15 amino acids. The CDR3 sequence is CASSEGGYSTDTQYF. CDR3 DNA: TGTGCCAGCAGTGAGGGGGGGTACAGCACAGATACGCAGTATTTT.

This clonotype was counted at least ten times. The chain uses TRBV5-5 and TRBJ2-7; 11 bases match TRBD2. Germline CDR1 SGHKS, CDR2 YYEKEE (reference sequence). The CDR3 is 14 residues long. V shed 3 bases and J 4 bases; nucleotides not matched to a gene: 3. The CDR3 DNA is TGTGCCAGCAGCTACTTAGCGGGAGGGTACGAGCAGTACTTC. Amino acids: CASSYLAGGYEQYF.

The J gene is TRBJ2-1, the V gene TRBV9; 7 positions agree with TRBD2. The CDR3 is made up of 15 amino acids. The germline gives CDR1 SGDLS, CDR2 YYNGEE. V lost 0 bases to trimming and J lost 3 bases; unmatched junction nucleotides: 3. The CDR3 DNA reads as TGTGCCAGCAGCGTAGGCGGGAGCCTCTACAATGAGCAGTTCTTC. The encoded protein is CASSVGGSLYNEQFF.

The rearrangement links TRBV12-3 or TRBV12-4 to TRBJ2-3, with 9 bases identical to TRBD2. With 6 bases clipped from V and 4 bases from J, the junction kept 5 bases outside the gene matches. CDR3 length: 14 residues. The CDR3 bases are TGTGCCAGCAGAAGACTAGCGGCTGCAGATACGCAGTATTTT. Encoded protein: CASRRLAAADTQYF.

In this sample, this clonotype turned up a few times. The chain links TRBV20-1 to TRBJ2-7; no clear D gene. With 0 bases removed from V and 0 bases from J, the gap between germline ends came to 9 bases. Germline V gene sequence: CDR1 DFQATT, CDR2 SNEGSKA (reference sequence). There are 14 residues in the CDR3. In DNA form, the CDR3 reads TGCAGTGCTAGAGATTGGGCAGGCTCCTACGAGCAGTACTTC. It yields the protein CSARDWAGSYEQYF.

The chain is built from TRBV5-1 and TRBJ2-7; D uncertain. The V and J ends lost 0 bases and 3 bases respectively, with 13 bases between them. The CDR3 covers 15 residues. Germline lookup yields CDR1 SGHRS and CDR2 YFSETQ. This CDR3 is CASSLGARRNYEQYF. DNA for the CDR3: TGCGCCAGCAGCTTGGGGGCTCGAAGAAACTACGAGCAGTACTTC.

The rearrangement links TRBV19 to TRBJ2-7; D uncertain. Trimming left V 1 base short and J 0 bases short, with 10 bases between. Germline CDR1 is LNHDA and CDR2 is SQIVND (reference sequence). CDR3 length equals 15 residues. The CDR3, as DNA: TGTGCCAGTAGTATAGGGCCGTTCCGCTCCTACGAGCAGTACTTC. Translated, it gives CASSIGPFRSYEQYF.

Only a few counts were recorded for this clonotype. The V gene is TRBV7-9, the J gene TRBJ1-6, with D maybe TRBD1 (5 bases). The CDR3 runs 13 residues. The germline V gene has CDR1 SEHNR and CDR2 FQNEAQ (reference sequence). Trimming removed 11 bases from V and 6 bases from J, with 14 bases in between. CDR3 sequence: CAFRDGTNSPLHF. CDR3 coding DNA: TGTGCCTTCAGGGACGGAACTAATTCACCCCTCCACTTT.

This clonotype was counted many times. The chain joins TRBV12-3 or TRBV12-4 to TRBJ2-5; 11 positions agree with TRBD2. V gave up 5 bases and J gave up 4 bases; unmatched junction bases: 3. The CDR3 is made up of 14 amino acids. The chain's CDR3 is CASSHTSGRETQYF. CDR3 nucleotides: TGTGCCAGCAGTCACACTAGCGGGAGAGAGACCCAGTACTTC.

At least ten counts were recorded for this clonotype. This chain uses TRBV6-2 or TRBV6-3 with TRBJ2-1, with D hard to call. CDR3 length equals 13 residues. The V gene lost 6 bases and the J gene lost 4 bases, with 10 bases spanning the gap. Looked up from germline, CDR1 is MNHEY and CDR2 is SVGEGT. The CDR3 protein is CASRRSPYNEQFF. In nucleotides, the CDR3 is TGTGCCAGCAGGAGGTCGCCTTACAATGAGCAGTTCTTC.

CDR3 DNA: TGTGCCATCAGTGTCGGGACCCGCTCTGGAAACACCATATATTTT. Translated, it gives CAISVGTRSGNTIYF. This chain links TRBV10-3 with TRBJ1-3, with TRBD1 as a possible D gene (5 bases). Between the trimmed V and J ends, which lost 4 bases and 0 bases, there was a span of 10 bases. The germline CDR1 and CDR2 sequences are ENHRY and SYGVKD. The CDR3 has 15 amino acids.

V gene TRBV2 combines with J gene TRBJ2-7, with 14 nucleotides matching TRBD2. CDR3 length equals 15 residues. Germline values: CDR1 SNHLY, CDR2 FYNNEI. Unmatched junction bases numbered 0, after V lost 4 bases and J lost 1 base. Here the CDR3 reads CASSGLAGGSYEQYF. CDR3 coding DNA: TGTGCCAGCAGTGGACTAGCGGGAGGGTCCTACGAGCAGTACTTC.

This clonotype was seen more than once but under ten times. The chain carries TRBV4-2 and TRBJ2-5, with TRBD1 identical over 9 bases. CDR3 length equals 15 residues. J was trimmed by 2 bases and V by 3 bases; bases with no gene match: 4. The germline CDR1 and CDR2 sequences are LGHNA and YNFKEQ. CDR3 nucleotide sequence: TGTGCCAGCAGCCACGATGGGACAGGGCAAGAGACCCAGTACTTC. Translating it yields CASSHDGTGQETQYF.

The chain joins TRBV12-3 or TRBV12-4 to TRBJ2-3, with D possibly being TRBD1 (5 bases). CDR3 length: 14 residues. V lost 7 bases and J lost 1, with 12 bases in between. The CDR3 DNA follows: TGTGCCAGCAATACAGGAAGGGGCACAGATACGCAGTATTTT. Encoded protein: CASNTGRGTDTQYF.

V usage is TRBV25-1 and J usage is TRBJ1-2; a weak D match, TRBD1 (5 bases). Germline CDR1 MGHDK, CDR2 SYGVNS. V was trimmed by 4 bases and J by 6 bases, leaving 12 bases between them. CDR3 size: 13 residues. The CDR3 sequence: CASSVPGGDGYTF. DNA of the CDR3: TGTGCCAGCAGTGTTCCCGGGGGTGATGGCTACACCTTC.

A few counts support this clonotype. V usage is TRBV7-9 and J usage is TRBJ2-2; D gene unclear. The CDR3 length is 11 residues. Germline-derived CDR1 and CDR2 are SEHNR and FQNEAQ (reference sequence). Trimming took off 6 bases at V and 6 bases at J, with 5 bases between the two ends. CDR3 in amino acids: CASRDPGELFF. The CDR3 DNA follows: TGTGCCAGCAGGGACCCCGGGGAGCTGTTTTTT.

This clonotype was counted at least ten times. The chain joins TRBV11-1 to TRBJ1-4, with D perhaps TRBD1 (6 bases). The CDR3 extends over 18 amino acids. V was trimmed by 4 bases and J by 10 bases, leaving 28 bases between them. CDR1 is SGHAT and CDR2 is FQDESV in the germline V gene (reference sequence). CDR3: CASSSLAGARVSLGKLFF. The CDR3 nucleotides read TGTGCCAGCAGCTCCCTCGCAGGGGCGCGTGTCAGCCTAGGAAAACTGTTTTTT.

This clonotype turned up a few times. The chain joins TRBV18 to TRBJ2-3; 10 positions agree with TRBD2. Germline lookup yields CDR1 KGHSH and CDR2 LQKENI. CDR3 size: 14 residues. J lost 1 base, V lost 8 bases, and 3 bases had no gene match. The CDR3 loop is CASTGLAGTDTQYF. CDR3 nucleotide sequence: TGTGCCAGCACCGGACTAGCGGGCACAGATACGCAGTATTTT.

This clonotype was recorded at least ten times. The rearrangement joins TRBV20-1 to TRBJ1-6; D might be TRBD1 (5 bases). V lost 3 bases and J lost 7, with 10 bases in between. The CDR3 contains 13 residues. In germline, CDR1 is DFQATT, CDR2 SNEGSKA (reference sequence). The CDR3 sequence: CSARGTGNSPLHF. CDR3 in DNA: TGCAGTGCTAGGGGGACGGGCAATTCACCCCTCCACTTT.